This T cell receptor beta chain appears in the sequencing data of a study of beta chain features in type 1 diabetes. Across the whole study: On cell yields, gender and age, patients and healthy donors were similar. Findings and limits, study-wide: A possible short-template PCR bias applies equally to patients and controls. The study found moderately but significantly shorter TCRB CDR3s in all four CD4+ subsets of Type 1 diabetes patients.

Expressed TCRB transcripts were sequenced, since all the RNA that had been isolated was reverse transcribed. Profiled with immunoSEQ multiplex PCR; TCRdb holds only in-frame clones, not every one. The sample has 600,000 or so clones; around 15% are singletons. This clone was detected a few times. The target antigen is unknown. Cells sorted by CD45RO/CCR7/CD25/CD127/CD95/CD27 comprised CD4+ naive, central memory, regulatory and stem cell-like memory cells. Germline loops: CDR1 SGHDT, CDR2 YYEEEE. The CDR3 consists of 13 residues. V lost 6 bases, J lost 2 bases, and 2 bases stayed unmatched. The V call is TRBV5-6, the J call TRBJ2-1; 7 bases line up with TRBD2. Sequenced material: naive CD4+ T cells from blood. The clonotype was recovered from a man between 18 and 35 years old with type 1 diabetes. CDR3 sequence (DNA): TGTGCCAGCACCCGGGAGGCCTACAATGAGCAGTTCTTC. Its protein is CASTREAYNEQFF.